The next 15 T cell receptor beta chains were all read from a single sample in a study of shared clonotypes between healthy human individuals. Clones were read by immunoSEQ multiplex PCR, and TCRdb kept only the in-frame ones, dropping some. The sample carries about 1 million clones, approximately 72% recorded once. Specimen: memory CD4+ T cells sorted from blood. Subset noted: CD45RA-negative fraction. These receptors all stem from a man aged 18 to 30 in good health.

The rearrangement links TRBV25-1 to TRBJ2-2; the D gene is possibly TRBD1 (6 bases). V was pared by 3 bases and J by 3 bases, with 11 bases between. Germline values: CDR1 MGHDK, CDR2 SYGVNS. The CDR3 sequence is 15 residues long. DNA for the CDR3: TGTGCCAGCAGTGAGGACAGCACCTACACCGGGGAGCTGTTTTTT. It translates to CASSEDSTYTGELFF. Full variable domain (rest looked up from reference TRBV25-1 and TRBJ2-2): EADIYQTPRYLVIGTGKKITLECSQTMGHDKMYWYQQDPGMELHLIHYSYGVNSTEKGDLSSESTVSRIRTEHFPLTLESARPSHTSQYLCASSEDSTYTGELFFGEGSRLTVL.

The V and J genes are TRBV7-2 and TRBJ2-6; 7 bases align to TRBD2. V trimming: 5 bases; J trimming: 0 bases; junction bases outside the gene matches: 7. Germline V gene lookup returns CDR1 SGHTA and CDR2 FQGNSA. This CDR3 is built from 17 residues. CDR3 region: CASSLSGTISGANVLTF. DNA of the CDR3: TGTGCCAGCAGCCTAAGCGGGACCATCTCTGGGGCCAACGTCCTGACTTTC.

The rearrangement joins TRBV7-3 to TRBJ2-1, with 7 positions matching TRBD1. CDR1 and CDR2 from the germline V gene are SGHTA and FQGTGA. V shed 5 bases, J shed 7 bases, and the junction held 8 bases outside the gene matches. This CDR3 region has 14 residues. CDR3: CASSVLGQPNEQFF. The CDR3 coding sequence is TGTGCCAGCAGCGTGCTGGGACAGCCTAATGAGCAGTTCTTC.

This clone was recorded once. This chain uses TRBV5-1 with TRBJ2-5; 8 bases line up with TRBD1. CDR1 is SGHRS and CDR2 is YFSETQ in the germline V gene. CDR3 length: 16 amino acids. Germline trimming cut 2 bases from V and 1 base from J; bases unmatched to any gene: 7. The DNA for the CDR3 is TGCGCCAGCAGCTTTTCCGACAGGGGCCCCCAAGAGACCCAGTACTTC. Protein product: CASSFSDRGPQETQYF.

This clone came up once. The chain uses TRBV5-1 and TRBJ1-2; no clear D gene. V lost 3 bases to trimming and J lost 3 bases, with 6 bases between them. This CDR3 is built from 12 residues. CDR1 is SGHRS, CDR2 YFSETQ, per germline. The CDR3, as DNA: TGCGCCAGCAGCTCCCATGACTATGGCTACACCTTC. Protein sequence: CASSSHDYGYTF. The full variable domain, in which reference TRBV5-1 and TRBJ1-2 provide the parts outside the CDR3, is KAGVTQTPRYLIKTRGQQVTLSCSPISGHRSVSWYQQTPGQGLQFLFEYFSETQRNKGNFPGRFSGRQFSNSRSEMNVSTLELGDSALYLCASSSHDYGYTFGSGTRLTVV.

The chain couples TRBV5-6 to TRBJ1-6; possible D gene TRBD1, 6 bases. There are 14 residues in the CDR3. Trimming cost V 6 bases and J 7 bases, with 14 bases left between them. Germline CDR1 is SGHDT and CDR2 is YYEEEE. For the CDR3, the DNA is TGTGCCAGCACCGTGGGAGGGGGGAATTCACCCCTCCACTTT. Residues: CASTVGGGNSPLHF.

This CDR3 is CASSERGRTFF. In nucleotides, the CDR3 is TGTGCCAGCAGTGAAAGGGGACGGACTTTCTTT. The chain employs TRBV2 and TRBJ1-1; D perhaps matches TRBD1 (5 bases). CDR3 length: 11 amino acids. CDR1 is SNHLY, CDR2 FYNNEI, per germline. V was clipped by 2 bases and J by 12 bases, with 10 bases between them.

V is TRBV23-1 and J is TRBJ1-1, with no clear D. TRBV23-1 is sorted into the ORF group, with uncertain function. V lost 0 bases and J 5 bases, leaving 16 bases between the germline ends. The CDR3 has 16 amino acids. CDR3 sequence reads: CASSQSGAGRGTEAFF. The DNA of the CDR3 is TGCGCCAGCAGTCAATCGGGTGCGGGCAGAGGGACTGAAGCTTTCTTT.

Note on this clone: Distinct nucleotide sequences in the sample also encode this CDR3. The gene calls are TRBV5-1 and TRBJ2-1, with a weak D call TRBD1 (5 bases). V was cut by 0 bases and J by 0 bases, with 7 bases left in between. Per the germline V gene, CDR1 is SGHRS and CDR2 is YFSETQ. CDR3 length: 15 residues. CDR3 loop: CASSLGQSSYNEQFF. The CDR3 nucleotides read TGCGCCAGCAGCTTGGGACAGAGCTCCTACAATGAGCAGTTCTTC.

This chain joins TRBV2 and TRBJ1-2; D is unclear. The CDR3 is 11 residues long. Deletions cut 9 bases from V and 5 bases from J, with 10 bases between. Germline V gene sequence: CDR1 SNHLY, CDR2 FYNNEI. In nucleotides, the CDR3 is TGTGCCAGTGGCGCGGATTATGGCTACACCTTC. Residues: CASGADYGYTF.

The chain carries TRBV5-1 and TRBJ1-2; D may be TRBD1 (5 bases). Germline V gene data show CDR1 as SGHRS and CDR2 as YFSETQ. The CDR3 runs 12 residues. V dropped 5 bases and J dropped 8 bases, with 13 bases sitting between them. CDR3 in DNA: TGCGCCAGCAGTGGGGACCGTCTGGGCTACACCTTC. Protein sequence: CASSGDRLGYTF.

This chain uses TRBV5-1 with TRBJ2-7, with 7 bases that match TRBD1. This CDR3 is built from 14 residues. CDR1 and CDR2 from the germline V gene are SGHRS and YFSETQ. J lost 3 bases, V lost 0 bases, and 3 bases had no gene match. CDR3 in amino acids: CASSLDGTVYEQYF. DNA of the CDR3: TGCGCCAGCAGCTTGGATGGGACAGTCTACGAGCAGTACTTC.

J is TRBJ1-6 and V is TRBV5-5; D call uncertain. This CDR3 has 14 residues. Between the trimmed V and J ends, which lost 1 base and 9 bases, there was a span of 11 bases. The germline V gene encodes CDR1 SGHKS and CDR2 YYEKEE (reference sequence). As DNA, the CDR3 is TGTGCCAGCAGCTTGAAGGGCTTAGGTTCACCCCTCCACTTT. Translation gives CASSLKGLGSPLHF.

This chain uses TRBV5-1 with TRBJ2-6, with D tentatively TRBD1 (5 bases). Germline V gives CDR1 SGHRS, CDR2 YFSETQ. Trimming took off 3 bases at V and 0 bases at J, with 10 bases between the two ends. This CDR3 has 16 residues. The CDR3 loop is CASSSITGSGANVLTF. The CDR3 coding sequence is TGCGCCAGCAGCTCGATAACAGGCTCTGGGGCCAACGTCCTGACTTTC.

Comment on this clone: This clone may be a read error of a much larger clone one base away. This chain connects TRBV6-5 to TRBJ1-1; D is uncertain. Trimming removed 5 bases at V and 1 base at J, with 5 bases between. The CDR3 spans 12 residues. Germline-derived CDR1 and CDR2 are MNHEY and SVGAGI. The CDR3 is CASSMGNTEAFF. The CDR3 DNA is TGTGCCAGCAGTATGGGGAACACTGAAGCTTTCTTT.